This T cell receptor (beta chain) was captured by sequencing in a study of cytomegalovirus exposure and HLA in healthy donors. Sequencing used immunoSEQ multiplex PCR; TCRdb keeps in-frame clones, though not all of them. Among tens of thousands of clones, over 85% were seen once, and the ten largest hold about 3.8%. Germline loops: CDR1 LGHNA, CDR2 YNFKEQ. Trimming cost V 0 bases and J 6 bases, with 11 bases left between them. CDR3 length: 15 amino acids. The V and J genes are TRBV4-2 and TRBJ2-2; no clear D gene. This TCR came from a woman aged 25 to 39 in good health and CMV-seronegative. Sequencing was performed on PBMCs. The CDR3 region is CASSQESSPSGELFF. For the CDR3, the DNA is TGTGCCAGCAGCCAAGAATCCTCCCCTTCCGGGGAGCTGTTTTTT.